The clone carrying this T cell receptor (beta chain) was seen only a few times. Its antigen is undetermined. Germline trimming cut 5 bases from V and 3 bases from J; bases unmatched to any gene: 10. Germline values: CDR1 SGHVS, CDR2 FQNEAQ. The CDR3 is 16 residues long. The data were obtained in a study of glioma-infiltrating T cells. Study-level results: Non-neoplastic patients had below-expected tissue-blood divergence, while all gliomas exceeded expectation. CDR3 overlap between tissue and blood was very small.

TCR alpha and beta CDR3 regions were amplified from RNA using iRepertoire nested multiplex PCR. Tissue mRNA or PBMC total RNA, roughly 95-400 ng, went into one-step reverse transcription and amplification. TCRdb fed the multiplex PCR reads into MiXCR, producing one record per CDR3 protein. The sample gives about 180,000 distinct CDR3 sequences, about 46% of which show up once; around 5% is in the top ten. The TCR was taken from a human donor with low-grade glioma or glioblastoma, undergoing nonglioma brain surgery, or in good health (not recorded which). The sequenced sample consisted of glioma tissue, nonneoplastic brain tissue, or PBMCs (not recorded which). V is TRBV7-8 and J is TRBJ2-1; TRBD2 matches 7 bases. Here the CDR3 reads CASSLTSGTGYNEQFF. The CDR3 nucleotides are TGTGCCAGCAGCCTCACCAGCGGGACTGGCTACAATGAGCAGTTCTTC.